A selection of T cell receptor beta chains follows, all from one sample in a study of cytomegalovirus exposure and HLA in healthy donors. TCRdb keeps only in-frame clones here, not all; method: immunoSEQ multiplex PCR. The sample has about 260,000 clones, just over 70% seen once; the top ten hold under 3%. The sample comprised PBMCs. Every receptor here comes from a female donor in good health and CMV-seronegative. The CDR3 runs from the conserved cysteine through the conserved F or W. Fields, in order: D gene, clone size, J gene, V gene, CDR3 DNA, CDR3 protein. D genes are given only for firm matches. Clone size is given for some rows only: seen once, a few or many times, or a class if the clone is expanded.

d_gene: TRBD2; abundance: few; j_gene: TRBJ2-2; v_gene: TRBV18; CDR3nt: TGTGCCAGCTCACCACGGGGACTAGCGGGATTACAAACCGGGGAGCTGTTTTTT; CDR3aa: CASSPRGLAGLQTGELFF
d_gene: TRBD1; abundance: .; j_gene: TRBJ1-5; v_gene: TRBV4-1; CDR3nt: TGCGCCAGCAGCCAAGCCAGACAGGGCCCTCAGCCCCAGCATTTT; CDR3aa: CASSQARQGPQPQHF
d_gene: .; abundance: .; j_gene: TRBJ2-1; v_gene: TRBV25-1; CDR3nt: TGTGCCAGCAGTGAACATAGGGCTAGCGCCTCCTACAATGAGCAGTTCTTC; CDR3aa: CASSEHRASASYNEQFF
d_gene: .; abundance: .; j_gene: TRBJ2-1; v_gene: TRBV2; CDR3nt: TGTGCCAGCAGTGCCCGGGACTGGGGGTACAATGAGCAGTTCTTC; CDR3aa: CASSARDWGYNEQFF
d_gene: .; abundance: .; j_gene: TRBJ2-7; v_gene: TRBV7-8; CDR3nt: TGTGCCAGCAGCCACAGTACACAATATAGGGAGCAGTACTTC; CDR3aa: CASSHSTQYREQYF
d_gene: TRBD2; abundance: .; j_gene: TRBJ2-1; v_gene: TRBV7-9; CDR3nt: TGTGCCAGCAGCCCCCGACTAGCGGGGTACAATGAGCAGTTCTTC; CDR3aa: CASSPRLAGYNEQFF
d_gene: .; abundance: .; j_gene: TRBJ2-3; v_gene: TRBV7-3; CDR3nt: TGTGCCAGCAGCCTTGAGACTAGCACAGATACGCAGTATTTT; CDR3aa: CASSLETSTDTQYF
d_gene: .; abundance: .; j_gene: TRBJ2-2; v_gene: TRBV7-9; CDR3nt: TGTGCCAGCAGCCCCCCAGTTACGCGGACCGGGGAGCTGTTTTTT; CDR3aa: CASSPPVTRTGELFF
d_gene: .; abundance: .; j_gene: TRBJ2-7; v_gene: TRBV25-1; CDR3nt: TGTGCCAGTCACTCTAGTACCTCCTACGAGCAGTACTTC; CDR3aa: CASHSSTSYEQYF
d_gene: .; abundance: .; j_gene: TRBJ1-1; v_gene: TRBV10-3; CDR3nt: TGTGCCATCACCCAGGGGAAGGAAGCTTTCTTT; CDR3aa: CAITQGKEAFF
d_gene: .; abundance: .; j_gene: TRBJ1-2; v_gene: TRBV30; CDR3nt: TGTGCGGGGAGGGGCGCGGATGGCTACACCTTC; CDR3aa: CAGRGADGYTF
d_gene: .; abundance: .; j_gene: TRBJ2-3; v_gene: TRBV9; CDR3nt: TGTGCCAGCAGCGTAGGTGGAGTTTACACAGATACGCAGTATTTT; CDR3aa: CASSVGGVYTDTQYF